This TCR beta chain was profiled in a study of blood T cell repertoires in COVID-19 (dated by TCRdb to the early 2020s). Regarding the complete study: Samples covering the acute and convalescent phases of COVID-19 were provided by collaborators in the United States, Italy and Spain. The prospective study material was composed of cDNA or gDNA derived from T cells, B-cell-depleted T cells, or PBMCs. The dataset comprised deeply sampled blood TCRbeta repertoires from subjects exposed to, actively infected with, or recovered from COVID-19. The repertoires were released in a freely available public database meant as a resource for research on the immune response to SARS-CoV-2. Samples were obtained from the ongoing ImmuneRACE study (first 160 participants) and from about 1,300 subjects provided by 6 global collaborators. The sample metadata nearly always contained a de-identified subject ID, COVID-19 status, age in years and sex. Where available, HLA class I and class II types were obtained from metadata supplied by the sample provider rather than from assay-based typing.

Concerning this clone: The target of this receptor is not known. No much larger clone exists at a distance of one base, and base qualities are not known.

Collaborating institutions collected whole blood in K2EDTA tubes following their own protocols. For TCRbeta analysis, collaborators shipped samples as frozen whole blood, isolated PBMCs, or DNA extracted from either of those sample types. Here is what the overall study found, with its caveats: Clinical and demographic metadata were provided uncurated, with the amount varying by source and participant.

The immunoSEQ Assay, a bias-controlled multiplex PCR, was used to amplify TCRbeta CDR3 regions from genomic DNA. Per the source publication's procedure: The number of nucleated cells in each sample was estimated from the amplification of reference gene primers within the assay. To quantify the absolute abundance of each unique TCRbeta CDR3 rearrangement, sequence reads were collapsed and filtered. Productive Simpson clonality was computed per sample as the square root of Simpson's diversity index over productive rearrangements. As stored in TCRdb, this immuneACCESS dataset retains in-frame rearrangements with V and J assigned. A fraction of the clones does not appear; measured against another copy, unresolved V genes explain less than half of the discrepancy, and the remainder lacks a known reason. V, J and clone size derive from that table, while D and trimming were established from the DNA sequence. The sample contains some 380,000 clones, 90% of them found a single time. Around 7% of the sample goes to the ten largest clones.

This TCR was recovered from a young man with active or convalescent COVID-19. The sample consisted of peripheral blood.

The nucleotide sequence reads TGTGCCAGTAGTAACCCCCCAGCAACTAATGAAAAACTGTTTTTT. It encodes CASSNPPATNEKLFF. The chain is encoded by TRBV19 joined to TRBJ1-4; too little of a D gene remains to name it. Looking up the germline V gene (reference sequence) yields CDR1 LNHDA and CDR2 SQIVND. V is reduced by 4 bases and J by 0 bases, leaving a spacing of 9 bases between them. Its CDR3 holds 15 amino acids, cysteine through phenylalanine. Only CDR3 DNA is held: 45 bases, read in frame from base 1.